The rows below give T cell receptor beta chains drawn from one sample of a study of shared clonotypes between healthy human individuals. Sequencing used immunoSEQ multiplex PCR; TCRdb keeps in-frame clones, though not all of them. The sample gives more than 2 million clones, almost 96% of which show up once; approximately 0.13% is in the top ten. Sequencing input: naive CD4+ T cells sorted from blood. Receptor source: a man aged 18 to 29 in good health. The CDR3 runs from the conserved cysteine through the conserved F or W.

J | V | CDR3
TRBJ2-7 | TRBV9 | CASSVGASRSYEQYF
TRBJ2-7 | TRBV28 | CASSLGAAPLYEQYF
TRBJ1-1 | TRBV6-5 | CASSYSLSGRAFF
TRBJ2-2 | TRBV5-1 | CASSLWLAGAGTGELFF
TRBJ2-5 | TRBV11-2 | CASRYTDETQYF
TRBJ2-5 | TRBV28 | CASSSRDRGRETQYF
TRBJ2-3 | TRBV10-1 | CASSEGLAGVTDTQYF
TRBJ1-1 | TRBV7-9 | CASSLGPPAEAFF
TRBJ2-1 | TRBV10-3 | CAISEYKTSGSYNEQFF
TRBJ1-6 | TRBV7-3 | CASSKQGKDSPLHF
TRBJ2-2 | TRBV18 | CASTGQNTGELFF
TRBJ2-2 | TRBV5-4 | CASSLASSATGELFF
TRBJ2-5 | TRBV7-2 | CASSLGLAGGQETQYF
TRBJ1-6 | TRBV6-5 | CASSRSGTGDSPLHF
TRBJ1-2 | TRBV27 | CASSRNLGPAHGYTF
TRBJ2-7 | TRBV4-3 | CASSQDLTYEQYF
TRBJ1-1 | TRBV11-2 | CAVQGGGEAFF
TRBJ2-3 | TRBV7-2 | CASSQGHIVGTDTQYF
TRBJ1-2 | TRBV5-1 | CASSFGTGPSDGYTF
TRBJ1-3 | TRBV11-2 | CASTKGDSGNTIYF
TRBJ1-6 | TRBV7-9 | CASSPAGLDRGSSPLHF
TRBJ1-2 | TRBV10-3 | CAISDLGQNYGYTF
TRBJ2-7 | TRBV28 | CASSRTASYEQYF
TRBJ1-5 | TRBV7-9 | CASSVLQGQPQHF
TRBJ2-7 | TRBV6-5 | CASRAGGGYEQYF
TRBJ2-3 | TRBV20-1 | CSALGTDTQYF
TRBJ2-3 | TRBV5-4 | CASSRLLTDTQYF
TRBJ1-1 | TRBV5-1 | CASSLGERATEAFF
TRBJ2-1 | TRBV5-1 | CASSLSPGDEQFF
TRBJ2-7 | TRBV11-1 | CASSLEGGRPPYEQYF
TRBJ2-7 | TRBV14 | CASSEWAGMPYEQYF
TRBJ2-3 | TRBV28 | CASSFGGLRTDTQYF
TRBJ2-2 | TRBV30 | CAWWDTGELFF
TRBJ1-5 | TRBV28 | CASSLEQNRQPQHF
TRBJ1-6 | TRBV6-5 | CASSYYSDYNSPLHF
TRBJ1-2 | TRBV19 | CASSIADRLPSGYTF
TRBJ2-1 | TRBV30 | CAWSVFLGSYNEQFF
TRBJ2-1 | TRBV5-1 | CASSLNTGYQFF
TRBJ2-1 | TRBV30 | CAWSPEFPMRLAGRWDEQFF
TRBJ2-2 | TRBV7-3 | CASSPRDRNTGELFF
TRBJ1-2 | TRBV14 | CASSQDTVVYGYTF